This is a list of T cell receptor beta chains from one sample in a study of neurological immune-mediated disorders. TCRdb reprocessed the 5' RACE reads with MiXCR, giving one entry per CDR3 protein. In the table there are approximately 66,000 distinct CDR3 sequences, roughly 4.8% of which are singletons. Material: PBMCs. The receptors here all came from a man younger than 45 with multiple sclerosis. The CDR3 runs from the conserved cysteine through the conserved F or W.

TRBJ1-1,TRBV27,CASSFRRNTEAFF
TRBJ2-7,TRBV11-1,CASSYQGPEQYF
TRBJ1-5,TRBV24-1,CATSDPTTGSNQPQHF
TRBJ2-1,TRBV12-3/TRBV12-4,CASSFLAGAGNEQFF
TRBJ2-2,TRBV27,CASRRRQDTGELFF
TRBJ2-7,TRBV5-1,CASSPRPVGSYEQYF
TRBJ2-3,TRBV5-5,CASSGFQGASTDTQYF
TRBJ2-3,TRBV20-1,CSARDNRRITDTQYF
TRBJ2-5,TRBV29-1,CSVDPFQGGPQETQYF
TRBJ1-2,TRBV7-7,CASSADRDPNYGYTF
TRBJ1-2,TRBV10-3,CATNPQGSNYGYTF
TRBJ2-1,TRBV3-1,CASSQLRSGGAQMLNEQFF
TRBJ1-5,TRBV12-3/TRBV12-4,CASSLSGAENNQPQHF
TRBJ2-7,TRBV20-1,CSAGLAIYEQYF
TRBJ1-6,TRBV2,CATGESPLHF
TRBJ2-2,TRBV5-1,CASSFPAQTGELFF
TRBJ2-7,TRBV20-1,CSAREEGTYEQYF
TRBJ1-2,TRBV24-1,CATSDLTRDNGYTF
TRBJ1-2,TRBV9,CASSRDRLYGYTF
TRBJ2-3,TRBV25-1,CASSELWGRTDTQYF
TRBJ2-2,TRBV7-6,CASSLNGYTGELFF
TRBJ1-6,TRBV5-1,CASSLEPGNSPLNF
TRBJ2-3,TRBV6-5,CATKPGGYTDTQYF
TRBJ2-2,TRBV5-1,CASSFGGVGTGELFF
TRBJ1-1,TRBV4-1,CASSHYRGDNTEAFF
TRBJ1-2,TRBV10-1,CASSEPDREYYQFHGYTF
TRBJ2-7,TRBV2,CASSERRSGQYF
TRBJ1-1,TRBV9,CASSFGTGGTEAFF
TRBJ2-3,TRBV20-1,CSARGLAADTQYF
TRBJ2-1,TRBV6-6,CASSPFVDEQFF
TRBJ2-7,TRBV5-1,CASSPGTGLYEQYF
TRBJ2-1,TRBV5-1,CASSLYGGALFF
TRBJ2-1,TRBV20-1,CSARDLRGSYNEQFF
TRBJ1-5,TRBV4-1,CASSQVRFSNQPQNF
TRBJ1-1,TRBV5-1,CASSGSRDSREAFF
TRBJ2-6,TRBV11-2,CASSPDRFGANVLTF
TRBJ1-5,TRBV6-6,CASTLGGKGQPQHF
TRBJ1-4,TRBV7-2,CASSLLGGGGKLFF
TRBJ2-3,TRBV11-1,CASSPGLAGDTQYF
TRBJ1-2,TRBV5-6,CASSLWTGPGYGYTF
TRBJ1-2,TRBV20-1,CSALNRGRANYGYTF
TRBJ2-3,TRBV5-6,CASSDGLASDTQYF
TRBJ1-2,TRBV11-2,CASSNQGAFGYTF